These 9 T cell receptor beta chains originate from one sample sequenced in a study of cytomegalovirus exposure and HLA in healthy donors. Use of 60 Vbeta and 13 Jbeta primers characterized the PCR. The repertoire was sequenced with immunoSEQ multiplex PCR; TCRdb's copy has only in-frame clones and lacks some. Among 150,000 to 200,000 clones listed, 60% to 80% were seen once. Input material: PBMCs. These receptors were obtained from a woman in her twenties or thirties in good health and CMV-seronegative.

The chain employs TRBV25-1 and TRBJ1-5; no clear D. Trimming left V 11 bases short and J 4 bases short, with 21 bases between. The germline gives CDR1 MGHDK, CDR2 SYGVNS. The CDR3 runs 15 residues. CDR3 loop: CAGGLSVRENQPQHF. The CDR3 nucleotides read TGTGCCGGAGGATTGTCGGTTCGGGAAAATCAGCCCCAGCATTTT.

The chain employs TRBV19 and TRBJ1-1; 12 bases agree with TRBD1. The germline gives CDR1 LNHDA, CDR2 SQIVND (reference sequence). The V segment lost 2 bases and the J segment 11 bases; nucleotides outside the gene matches: 6. The CDR3 is made up of 14 amino acids. CDR3 in amino acids: CASSIFRGQGAAFF. The CDR3 region has the DNA TGTGCCAGTAGTATATTTCGGGGACAGGGGGCTGCTTTCTTT.

This chain links TRBV2 with TRBJ2-5; the D gene is possibly TRBD2 (6 bases). The CDR3 loop spans 14 amino acids. V was shortened by 5 bases and J by 2 bases, with 12 bases between the two germline ends. CDR1 and CDR2 (germline): SNHLY, FYNNEI. In nucleotides, the CDR3 is TGTGCCAGCAGTAAGACTAGTAATCAAGAGACCCAGTACTTC. It is translated as CASSKTSNQETQYF.

The chain is built from TRBV4-1 and TRBJ1-4, with 10 positions matching TRBD1. Germline loops: CDR1 MGHRA, CDR2 YSYEKL. V dropped 4 bases and J dropped 5; count of bases not matched to a gene: 1. The CDR3 consists of 14 residues. The CDR3 sequence: CASSRDRGNEKLFF. In nucleotides, the CDR3 is TGCGCCAGCAGCCGGGACAGGGGAAATGAAAAACTGTTTTTT.

The chain recombines TRBV2 with TRBJ1-1; 8 bases map to TRBD1. The trim removed 4 bases at V and 1 base at J, leaving 5 bases unmatched. The CDR3 is 15 amino acids. The germline CDR1 and CDR2 sequences are SNHLY and FYNNEI. This CDR3 reads CASSGTGNSNTEAFF. In DNA, the CDR3 is TGTGCCAGCAGTGGGACAGGGAACTCGAACACTGAAGCTTTCTTT.

The rearrangement joins TRBV19 to TRBJ2-3; D uncertain. CDR1 and CDR2 from the germline V gene are LNHDA and SQIVND (reference sequence). This CDR3 has 13 residues. The ends were cut back, 5 bases at V and 4 bases at J, with 10 bases in the middle. CDR3 protein: CASSGQVPDTQYF. CDR3 bases: TGTGCCAGTAGTGGGCAGGTTCCAGATACGCAGTATTTT. The variable domain in full, with the rest retrieved from reference TRBV19 and TRBJ2-3, is DGGITQSPKYLFRKEGQNVTLSCEQNLNHDAMYWYRQDPGQGLRLIYYSQIVNDFQKGDIAEGYSVSREKKESFPLTVTSAQKNPTAFYLCASSGQVPDTQYFGPGTRLTVL.

The CDR3 loop reads CASSFRGSSYEQYF. The CDR3 DNA follows: TGTGCCAGCAGTTTTCGGGGTAGCTCCTACGAGCAGTACTTC. This chain uses TRBV28 with TRBJ2-7; D possibly corresponds to TRBD2 (5 bases). Germline V CDR1 and CDR2: MDHEN, SYDVKM. CDR3 length: 14 amino acids. V was shortened by 3 bases and J by 0 bases, with 9 bases between the two germline ends.

This chain connects TRBV2 to TRBJ1-2, with a tentative D call TRBD1 (5 bases). The CDR3 has 13 amino acids. Germline loops: CDR1 SNHLY, CDR2 FYNNEI. The V gene lost 6 bases and the J gene lost 8 bases, with 16 bases spanning the gap. CDR3 sequence reads: CASRSDTIGGYTF. The DNA of the CDR3 is TGTGCCAGCAGATCGGACACGATTGGCGGCTACACCTTC. Based on the CDR3 plus reference TRBV2 and TRBJ1-2, the full variable domain is EPEVTQTPSHQVTQMGQEVILRCVPISNHLYFYWYRQILGQKVEFLVSFYNNEISEKSEIFDDQFSVERPDGSNFTLKIRSTKLEDSAMYFCASRSDTIGGYTFGSGTRLTVV.

The chain recombines TRBV19 with TRBJ1-5; D uncertain. CDR3 length: 14 residues. Germline V lookup: CDR1 LNHDA, CDR2 SQIVND (reference sequence). With 7 bases removed from V and 1 base from J, the gap between germline ends came to 11 bases. CDR3 sequence (DNA): TGTGCCAGTACCCCTGTGAGGAGCAATCAGCCCCAGCATTTT. It is translated as CASTPVRSNQPQHF.